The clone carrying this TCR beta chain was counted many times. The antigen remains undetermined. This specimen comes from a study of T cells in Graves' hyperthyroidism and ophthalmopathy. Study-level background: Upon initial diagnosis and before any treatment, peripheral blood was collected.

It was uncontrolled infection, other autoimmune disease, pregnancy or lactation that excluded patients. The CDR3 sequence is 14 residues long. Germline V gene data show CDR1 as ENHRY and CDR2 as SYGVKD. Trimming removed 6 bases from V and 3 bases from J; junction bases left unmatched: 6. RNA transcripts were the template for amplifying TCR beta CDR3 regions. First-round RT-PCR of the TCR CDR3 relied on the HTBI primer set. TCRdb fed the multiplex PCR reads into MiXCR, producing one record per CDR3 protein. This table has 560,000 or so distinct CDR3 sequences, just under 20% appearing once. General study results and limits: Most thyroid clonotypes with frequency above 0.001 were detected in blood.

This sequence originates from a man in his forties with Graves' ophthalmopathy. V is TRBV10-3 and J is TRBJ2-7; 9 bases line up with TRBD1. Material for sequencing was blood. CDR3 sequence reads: CAISRGQGNYEQYF. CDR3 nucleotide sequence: TGTGCCATCAGCAGGGGACAGGGAAACTACGAGCAGTACTTC.